This T cell receptor (beta chain) was obtained from a study of identifying expanded T cells in peripheral blood. Study outcomes and limitations: Over approximately two and four weeks, about 15 and 19 clones changed, versus 1.2 between replicates. Two-week clone count variance significantly increased as total template count grew.

A remark on this clone: Its target is not known.

The protocol was immunoSEQ multiplex PCR, while the TCRdb copy is restricted to in-frame clones and leaves out a portion. The sample contains over 70,000 clones, approximately 90% of which appear only once. No infections or other immune events were documented during collection. Germline CDR1 and CDR2: SGHAT and FQNNGV. With 5 bases removed from V and 0 bases from J, the gap between germline ends came to 20 bases. The CDR3 has 18 residues. The specimen sequenced was blood. The TCR originated in a person between 18 and 75 years old in good health. The chain links TRBV11-2 to TRBJ1-3; the D gene is possibly TRBD1 (5 bases). The CDR3 reads CASSLPLVGQISGNTIYF. CDR3 DNA sequence: TGTGCCAGCAGCCTCCCTCTCGTTGGACAAATCTCTGGAAACACCATATATTTT.